The clone carrying this TCR beta chain came up a few times. The antigen is undetermined. The data belong to a study of T-cell reconstitution after alpha-beta-depleted transplantation in children. The authors prepared the TCRbeta library with unique molecular identifiers. TCRdb fed the PCR reads into MiXCR, producing one record per CDR3 protein. There are some 120,000 distinct CDR3 sequences in the sample; roughly 10% occur only once, and 24% lies in the top ten. Study-wide points: When one year had passed after transplant, most T-cell counts and diversity came from newly produced T cells.

Germline loops: CDR1 SGHKS, CDR2 YYEKEE (reference sequence). The CDR3 is made up of 13 amino acids. Deletions cut 6 bases from V and 1 base from J, with 10 bases between. This receptor was identified in a girl under three years old who had a stem cell transplant for combined immunodeficiency, so the T cells may come from the graft donor. The J gene is TRBJ1-2, the V gene TRBV5-5; D is unclear. The sequenced sample was PBMCs, mostly from graft donor cells, obtained 180 days after TCRalphabeta/CD19-depleted stem cell transplant. DNA of the CDR3: TGTGCCAGCATCTCGACTGATAACTATGGCTACACCTTC. Protein: CASISTDNYGYTF.